The next 3 T cell receptor beta chains were all read from a single sample in a study of control samples from healthy donors and cancer patients. Repertoires were generated with immunoSEQ multiplex PCR, while TCRdb's copy carries only in-frame clones and drops some. The data contain around 140,000 clones, around nine tenths of them singletons. Sequenced material: blood. The receptors were gathered from a man in his forties or fifties in good health.

The chain recombines TRBV18 with TRBJ2-5; no clear D. The CDR3 extends over 12 amino acids. V was shortened by 5 bases and J by 2 bases, with 6 bases between the two germline ends. Germline V lookup: CDR1 KGHSH, CDR2 LQKENI. CDR3 protein: CASSLEQETQYF. The DNA for the CDR3 is TGTGCCAGCTCATTAGAACAAGAGACCCAGTACTTC.

The chain uses TRBV7-3 and TRBJ2-1, with D possibly called TRBD1 or TRBD2 (5 bases each). From germline, CDR1 is SGHTA and CDR2 FQGTGA. Trimming removed 2 bases from V and 0 bases from J, with 17 bases in between. CDR3 size: 18 residues. The CDR3 DNA reads as TGTGCCAGCAGCTTAGTGGGAGTAGGGGCCAGCTCCTACAATGAGCAGTTCTTC. Protein sequence: CASSLVGVGASSYNEQFF.

V and J are TRBV5-1 and TRBJ2-7; a possible D gene is TRBD2 (5 bases). The CDR3 loop spans 14 amino acids. Trimming cost V 2 bases and J 0 bases, with 9 bases left between them. Germline V gives CDR1 SGHRS, CDR2 YFSETQ. CDR3 amino acids: CASSFRLSSYEQYF. CDR3 DNA: TGCGCCAGCAGCTTTCGACTATCCTCCTACGAGCAGTACTTC.